This is a list of T cell receptor beta chains from one sample in a study. TCRdb ran MiXCR on the 5' RACE reads and lists one entry per CDR3 protein. Here the sample spans under 65,000 distinct CDR3 sequences, around 21% being singletons. The sequenced sample was tumor-infiltrating Tregs sorted from the breast tumor. These receptors all stem from a female donor with breast cancer. CDR3s leave out the opening cysteine and the closing phenylalanine or tryptophan. Each record gives: D gene, clone size, V gene, CDR3 protein. D genes are given only for firm matches. Some rows mark clone size as missing; the rest say once, few, many or name a class of expanded clone.

d_call: TRBD1; clone_size: many; v_call: TRBV6-1; cdr3_aa: ASSLGTGMNQPQH
d_call: -; clone_size: few; v_call: TRBV15; cdr3_aa: ATSRDRAPETQY
d_call: -; clone_size: -; v_call: TRBV14; cdr3_aa: ASSQALNTEAF
d_call: TRBD1; clone_size: -; v_call: TRBV20-1; cdr3_aa: SARGSGGSNQPQH
d_call: -; clone_size: many; v_call: TRBV6-5; cdr3_aa: ASSATGTPTGANVLT
d_call: TRBD1; clone_size: -; v_call: TRBV6-5; cdr3_aa: ASSRDRGEAF
d_call: -; clone_size: -; v_call: TRBV10-2; cdr3_aa: ASRDPLGQGGSYEAF
d_call: TRBD2; clone_size: many; v_call: TRBV20-1; cdr3_aa: SAGTSGGARNEQF
d_call: TRBD2; clone_size: -; v_call: TRBV24-1; cdr3_aa: ATSDPTSGSQETQY
d_call: -; clone_size: few; v_call: TRBV7-8; cdr3_aa: ASTSGRERAF
d_call: -; clone_size: few; v_call: TRBV3-1; cdr3_aa: ASSQVIGELF
d_call: -; clone_size: many; v_call: TRBV20-1; cdr3_aa: SALNPGTRQETQY
d_call: TRBD2; clone_size: few; v_call: TRBV7-3; cdr3_aa: ASSNGLANEQF
d_call: TRBD1; clone_size: few; v_call: TRBV4-2; cdr3_aa: ASSSPDRQRVYGYT
d_call: -; clone_size: -; v_call: TRBV28; cdr3_aa: ASSPPGANQPQH
d_call: TRBD2; clone_size: -; v_call: TRBV9; cdr3_aa: ASSPGTSGSNEQF
d_call: -; clone_size: -; v_call: TRBV6-5; cdr3_aa: ASRSTLTYNEQL
d_call: -; clone_size: -; v_call: TRBV6-2/TRBV6-3; cdr3_aa: ASSRVTGVDTQY
d_call: -; clone_size: few; v_call: TRBV27; cdr3_aa: ASSFRGGTEAF
d_call: -; clone_size: few; v_call: TRBV29-1; cdr3_aa: SVGTLGSTEAF
d_call: TRBD1; clone_size: -; v_call: TRBV5-6; cdr3_aa: ASSSAQGTGWNYGYT
d_call: -; clone_size: few; v_call: TRBV20-1; cdr3_aa: SARPLNTEAF
d_call: -; clone_size: many; v_call: TRBV7-3; cdr3_aa: ASSLSGRRRMNTEAF
d_call: -; clone_size: medium-sized; v_call: TRBV12-3/TRBV12-4; cdr3_aa: ASSYQVGSPLH
d_call: -; clone_size: -; v_call: TRBV7-2; cdr3_aa: ACTGGAKNIQY
d_call: TRBD1; clone_size: few; v_call: TRBV9; cdr3_aa: ASSVKGTALDEQY
d_call: TRBD2; clone_size: few; v_call: TRBV5-1; cdr3_aa: ASSLLAGGHNEQF
d_call: -; clone_size: many; v_call: TRBV4-1; cdr3_aa: ASSQRVDWQSYEQY
d_call: -; clone_size: few; v_call: TRBV27; cdr3_aa: ASSFLPVRGLETQY
d_call: -; clone_size: -; v_call: TRBV4-2; cdr3_aa: ASSQSVDPGETQY
d_call: -; clone_size: few; v_call: TRBV7-2; cdr3_aa: ASSPPGRAVETQY
d_call: -; clone_size: -; v_call: TRBV7-8; cdr3_aa: ASSPGANEQY
d_call: TRBD2; clone_size: many; v_call: TRBV20-1; cdr3_aa: SARIMASGPVKSYEQY
d_call: TRBD1; clone_size: many; v_call: TRBV4-1; cdr3_aa: ASSLLWTGGEYEQY
d_call: -; clone_size: few; v_call: TRBV11-2; cdr3_aa: ASSGTTVGPQH
d_call: -; clone_size: -; v_call: TRBV3-1; cdr3_aa: ASSQGYRAVDQPQH
d_call: -; clone_size: -; v_call: TRBV5-1; cdr3_aa: ASSLAGLIHNEQF
d_call: -; clone_size: few; v_call: TRBV20-1; cdr3_aa: SAGLPFVGTDTQY
d_call: TRBD1; clone_size: -; v_call: TRBV20-1; cdr3_aa: SARKGTGSGTEAF
d_call: TRBD1; clone_size: -; v_call: TRBV6-1; cdr3_aa: ASNPGQALSGNTLY
d_call: -; clone_size: few; v_call: TRBV7-2; cdr3_aa: ASSLAFSSYEQY
d_call: TRBD2; clone_size: -; v_call: TRBV7-2; cdr3_aa: ASSLGGTGGRYEQY
d_call: TRBD2; clone_size: -; v_call: TRBV4-2; cdr3_aa: ASSQGRTSGRAYEQF
d_call: -; clone_size: few; v_call: TRBV7-9; cdr3_aa: ASSFTTGPYGYT
d_call: TRBD1; clone_size: few; v_call: TRBV7-2; cdr3_aa: ASSLRGTGVGYEQY
d_call: TRBD2; clone_size: few; v_call: TRBV6-4; cdr3_aa: ASNTQRGFGDTGELF
d_call: -; clone_size: many; v_call: TRBV7-2; cdr3_aa: ASSLGPQGAYYGYT
d_call: -; clone_size: few; v_call: TRBV9; cdr3_aa: ASSVAHGINEKLF
d_call: -; clone_size: few; v_call: TRBV27; cdr3_aa: ASSSSRDTEAF
d_call: -; clone_size: -; v_call: TRBV5-1; cdr3_aa: ASSLEAGASGYT
d_call: -; clone_size: -; v_call: TRBV15; cdr3_aa: STSRDGSRNYGYT
d_call: -; clone_size: -; v_call: TRBV12-3/TRBV12-4; cdr3_aa: ASSFSRTDEQY
d_call: -; clone_size: few; v_call: TRBV6-5; cdr3_aa: ASRLGRSYEQY
d_call: TRBD2; clone_size: -; v_call: TRBV28; cdr3_aa: AIQDSGSSYEQY
d_call: TRBD1; clone_size: -; v_call: TRBV11-3; cdr3_aa: ASSFRQGAPGETQY